These T cell receptor beta chains were read from a single sample in a study of T cell repertoires in cytomegalovirus infection. Their antigens remain unidentified. TCRdb re-derived calls from the reads in MiXCR, one entry per CDR3 protein. Counted here are around 710,000 distinct CDR3 sequences, approximately 32% occurring once; the ten biggest clones make up less than 15%. The material sequenced was cultured CD8+ T cells from PBMCs, taken from culture after CMV antigen stimulation. These TCRs come from a human donor in good health (CMV status not recorded). Some clones in this sample may be carry-over from other donors' samples. CDR3s include the opening cysteine and the closing phenylalanine or tryptophan. The D gene is left open where the match is weak. Size is stated for part of the rows, as once, few or many counts, or as a class when the clone is expanded.

d_gene	j_gene	abundance	v_gene	CDR3nt	CDR3aa
TRBD1	TRBJ1-1	NA	TRBV5-4	TGTGCCAGCACCCTTCCAGGCCAGGGGGCGCGTACTGAAGCTTTCTTT	CASTLPGQGARTEAFF
NA	TRBJ2-4	once	TRBV20-1	TGCAGTGCTAGAGATCATGAGACCAAAAACATTCAGTACTTC	CSARDHETKNIQYF
TRBD2	TRBJ2-1	many	TRBV7-6	TGTGCCAGCAGCCCCTCCCCAGCGGGGGCAGCCTACAATGAGCAGTTCTTC	CASSPSPAGAAYNEQFF
TRBD1	TRBJ1-4	NA	TRBV19	TGTGCCAGTAGTCATCAGGGGGCGAAAGAAAAACTGTTTTTT	CASSHQGAKEKLFF
NA	TRBJ1-5	NA	TRBV24-1	TGTGCCACCAGTATTTCCGGGATCGGTCAGCCCCAGCATTTT	CATSISGIGQPQHF
NA	TRBJ1-2	NA	TRBV4-1	TGCGCCAGCAGCCAAGTGTTTGGCCCTAACTATGGCTACACCTTC	CASSQVFGPNYGYTF
NA	TRBJ1-3	many	TRBV10-3	TGTGCCATCAGAGGCAGCTCTGGAAACACCATATATTTT	CAIRGSSGNTIYF
NA	TRBJ2-3	many	TRBV7-2	TGTGCCAGCGGGACTAGCACAGATACGCAGTATTTT	CASGTSTDTQYF
TRBD2	TRBJ2-3	few	TRBV7-3	TGTGCCAGCAGCATTAGCGGGGGGGTCTCAGATACGCAGTATTTT	CASSISGGVSDTQYF
NA	TRBJ1-2	NA	TRBV4-2	TGTGCCAGCAGCCAAGTTGCCAACAAGGACTATGGCTACACCTTC	CASSQVANKDYGYTF
NA	TRBJ2-5	NA	TRBV19	TGTGCCAGTAGTACCTCAGTTTACCAAGAGACCCAGTACTTC	CASSTSVYQETQYF
NA	TRBJ2-1	few	TRBV7-8	TGTGCCAGCAGCTTAGTAGGGGGGACGGAATCCTACAATGAGCAGTTCTTC	CASSLVGGTESYNEQFF
NA	TRBJ2-7	few	TRBV5-5	TGTGCCAGCAGCTTGGAGCCACGGAGGAGGTACGAGCAGTACTTC	CASSLEPRRRYEQYF
TRBD2	TRBJ2-1	few	TRBV10-1	TGCGCCAGCAGTGAACTAGCGGGGGCATATTTCAATGAGCAGTTCTTC	CASSELAGAYFNEQFF
NA	TRBJ1-2	few	TRBV14	TGTGCCAGCAGCCAAGGCCACGGTTCGGACGGCTACACCTTC	CASSQGHGSDGYTF
NA	TRBJ1-1	NA	TRBV7-6	TGTGCCAGCAGCTTATACCTCCGTGGGGTCGGGAACACTGAAGCTTTCTTT	CASSLYLRGVGNTEAFF
NA	TRBJ2-3	few	TRBV18	TGTGCCAGCTCACCTTTGGACCACACAGATACGCAGTATTTT	CASSPLDHTDTQYF
NA	TRBJ1-1	NA	TRBV14	TGTGCCAGCAGCCTAAGAGCAGGGTTGAACACTGAAGCTTTCTTT	CASSLRAGLNTEAFF
NA	TRBJ1-3	NA	TRBV4-1	TGCGCCAGCAGCCAAGACAGGGGAGCCTCTGGAAACACCATATATTTT	CASSQDRGASGNTIYF
TRBD2	TRBJ2-1	few	TRBV10-1	TGCGCCAGCAGTGATGGAGCGGGGCCCTACAATGAGCAGTTCTTC	CASSDGAGPYNEQFF
NA	TRBJ2-7	few	TRBV3-1	TGTGCCAGCAGCCAAGTTTCAGACGGGCGCTACGAGCAGTACTTC	CASSQVSDGRYEQYF
NA	TRBJ2-1	NA	TRBV7-3	TGTGCCAGCAGTCCCTCGGACGGGGACCTCTTCAATGAGCAGTTCTTC	CASSPSDGDLFNEQFF
NA	TRBJ1-1	NA	TRBV14	TGTGCCAGCAGCCAAGTGTTGGTTTGGGACACTGAAGCTTTCTTT	CASSQVLVWDTEAFF
NA	TRBJ1-2	few	TRBV6-2/TRBV6-3	TGTGCCAGCAGCTTTTGGGACTTCGATGGCTACACCTTC	CASSFWDFDGYTF
TRBD1	TRBJ1-1	many	TRBV7-8	TGTGCCAGCATCCAACAGGGGTACACTGAAGCTTTCTTT	CASIQQGYTEAFF
NA	TRBJ2-2	few	TRBV28	TGTGCCAGCAGCCTCCCTCGGACAGAGTACACCGGGGAGCTGTTTTTT	CASSLPRTEYTGELFF
NA	TRBJ1-2	NA	TRBV4-1	TGCGCCAGCAGCCCGCGACTAGGCTATGGCTACACCTTC	CASSPRLGYGYTF
NA	TRBJ1-1	NA	TRBV7-9	TGTGCCAGCAGCCCCCTCCGCTACACTGAAGCTTTCTTT	CASSPLRYTEAFF
NA	TRBJ2-3	NA	TRBV20-1	TGCAGTGCTAGAGTTCGCACACGTTACACAGATACGCAGTATTTT	CSARVRTRYTDTQYF
TRBD1	TRBJ1-1	many	TRBV7-9	TGTGCCAGCAGCCCCTGGGACAGGGTCGTGAACACTGAAGCTTTCTTT	CASSPWDRVVNTEAFF
NA	TRBJ1-2	few	TRBV20-1	TGCAGTGCTATTGGTTCAATCCCGGATGGCTACACCTTC	CSAIGSIPDGYTF
NA	TRBJ1-5	NA	TRBV5-1	TGCGCCAGCAGCTTGCTCTTAAGGAGAGGGGCCTCCAATCAGCCCCAGCATTTT	CASSLLLRRGASNQPQHF
NA	TRBJ1-1	few	TRBV7-9	TGTGCCAGCAGCGACGCGATACAGGTATCCCAAGCTTTCTTT	CASSDAIQVSQAFF
NA	TRBJ1-2	NA	TRBV6-5	TGTGCCAGCAGTTCCCAGGGAGAGGACTATGGCTACACCTTC	CASSSQGEDYGYTF
NA	TRBJ2-7	NA	TRBV19	TGTGCCAGTAGTGCCTCGGGGGGACACTCCTACGAGCAGTACTTC	CASSASGGHSYEQYF
TRBD1	TRBJ2-7	once	TRBV20-1	TGCAGTGCTACCTTCAGGGGGAGTGTATCCTACGAGCAGTACTTC	CSATFRGSVSYEQYF
TRBD1	TRBJ1-1	NA	TRBV25-1	TGTGCCAGCAGTGAATATTTTGGGACAGGGGGCCACCGGACTGAAGCTTTCTTT	CASSEYFGTGGHRTEAFF
NA	TRBJ1-5	few	TRBV6-6	TGTGCCAGCAGTCCCGGCGGCACAGAAAGTAATCAGCCCCAGCATTTT	CASSPGGTESNQPQHF
TRBD2	TRBJ2-5	many	TRBV7-8	TGTGCCAGCAGCTTTCCGGGACTACAAGAGACCCAGTACTTC	CASSFPGLQETQYF
TRBD2	TRBJ2-1	NA	TRBV20-1	TGCAGTGCTAGAGATAGGGGCGGGGGGGCCTTTTTGGCTTCCAACAATGAGCAGTTCTTC	CSARDRGGGAFLASNNEQFF
NA	TRBJ2-1	NA	TRBV12-3/TRBV12-4	TGTGCCAGCAGTTTCCAGGTAGATGAGCAGTTCTTC	CASSFQVDEQFF
TRBD1	TRBJ1-1	few	TRBV7-6	TGTGCCAGCAGCCAAAATCCGACAGGGGATGGGGCTTTCTTT	CASSQNPTGDGAFF
NA	TRBJ2-1	NA	TRBV6-2/TRBV6-3	TGTGCCAGCAGTTACTTACGGAAAAATGAGCAGTTCTTC	CASSYLRKNEQFF
NA	TRBJ2-7	NA	TRBV5-1	TGCGCCAGCAGCCCACTAGAGGACTACGAGCAGTACTTC	CASSPLEDYEQYF
TRBD1	TRBJ2-5	NA	TRBV24-1	TGTGCCACCAGTGAAACGACAGGGGGCTGGGAGACCCAGTACTTC	CATSETTGGWETQYF